The source of this TCR beta chain is a study of blood T cell repertoires in COVID-19. Looking at the study overall: T cells, B-cell-depleted T cells, or PBMCs provided the cDNA or gDNA that served as material.

This CDR3 comprises 14 residues. Germline values: CDR1 MNHEY, CDR2 SVGAGI. Trimming removed 6 bases from V and 0 bases from J, with 11 bases in between. This clone is a singleton in its sample. Study members were between roughly 18 and 89 years old and lived in approximately 25 US regions. Clones were read by immunoSEQ multiplex PCR, and TCRdb kept only the in-frame ones, dropping some. The sample yields about 190,000 clones, roughly 84% seen once. The chain employs TRBV6-5 and TRBJ1-1; D remains ambiguous. This sequence was found in a woman aged 25 to 45 who had been exposed to COVID-19. Source material: PBMCs or T cells enriched from blood (not recorded which). The CDR3 sequence is CASSPFEMNTEAFF. The CDR3 coding sequence is TGTGCCAGCAGCCCCTTTGAGATGAACACTGAAGCTTTCTTT.